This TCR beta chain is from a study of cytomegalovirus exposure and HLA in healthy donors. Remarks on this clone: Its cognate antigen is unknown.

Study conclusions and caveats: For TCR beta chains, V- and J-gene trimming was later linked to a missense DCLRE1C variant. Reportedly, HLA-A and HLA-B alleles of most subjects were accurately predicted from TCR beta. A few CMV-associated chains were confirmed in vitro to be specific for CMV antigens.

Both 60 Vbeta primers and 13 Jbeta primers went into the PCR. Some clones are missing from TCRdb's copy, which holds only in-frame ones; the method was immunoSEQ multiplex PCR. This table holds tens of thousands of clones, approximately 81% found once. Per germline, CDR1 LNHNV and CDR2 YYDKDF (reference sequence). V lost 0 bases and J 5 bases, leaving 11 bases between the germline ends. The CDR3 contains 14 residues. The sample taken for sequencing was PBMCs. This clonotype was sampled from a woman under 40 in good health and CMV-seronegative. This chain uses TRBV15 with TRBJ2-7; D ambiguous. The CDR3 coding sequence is TGTGCCACCAGCAGAGATCGCGTAGTAAACGAGCAGTACTTC. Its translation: CATSRDRVVNEQYF.